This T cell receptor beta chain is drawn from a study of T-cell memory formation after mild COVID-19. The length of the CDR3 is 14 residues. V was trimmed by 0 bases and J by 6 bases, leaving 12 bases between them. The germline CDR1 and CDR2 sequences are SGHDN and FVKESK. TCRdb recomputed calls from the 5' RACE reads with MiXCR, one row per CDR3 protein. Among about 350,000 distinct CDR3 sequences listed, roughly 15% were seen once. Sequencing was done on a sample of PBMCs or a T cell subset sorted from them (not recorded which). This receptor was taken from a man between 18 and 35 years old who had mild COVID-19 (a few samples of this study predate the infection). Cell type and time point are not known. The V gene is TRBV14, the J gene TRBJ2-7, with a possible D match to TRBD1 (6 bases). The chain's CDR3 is CASSQDWLGGEQYF. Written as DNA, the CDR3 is TGTGCCAGCAGCCAAGATTGGTTAGGGGGCGAGCAGTACTTC.